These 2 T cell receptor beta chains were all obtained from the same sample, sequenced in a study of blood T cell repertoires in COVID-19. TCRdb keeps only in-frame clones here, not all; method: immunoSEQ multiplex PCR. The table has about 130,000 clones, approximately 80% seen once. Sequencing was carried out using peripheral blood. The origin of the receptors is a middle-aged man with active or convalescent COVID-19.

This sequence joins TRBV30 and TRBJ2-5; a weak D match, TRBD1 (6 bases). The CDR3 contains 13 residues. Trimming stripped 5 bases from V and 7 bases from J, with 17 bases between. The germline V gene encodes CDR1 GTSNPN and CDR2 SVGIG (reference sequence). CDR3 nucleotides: TGTGCCTGGGCAGGGGAACTAGGGGGGACCCAGTACTTC. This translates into CAWAGELGGTQYF. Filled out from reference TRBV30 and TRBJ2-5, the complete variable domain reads SQTIHQWPATLVQPVGSPLSLECTVEGTSNPNLYWYRQAAGRGLQLLFYSVGIGQISSEVPQNLSASRPQDRQFILSSKKLLLSDSGFYLCAWAGELGGTQYFGPGTRLLVL.

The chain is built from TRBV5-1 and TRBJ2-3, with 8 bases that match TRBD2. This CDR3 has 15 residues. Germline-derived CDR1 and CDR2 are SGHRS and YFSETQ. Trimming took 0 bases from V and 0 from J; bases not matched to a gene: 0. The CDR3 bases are TGCGCCAGCAGCTTGGGACTAGCGAGCACAGATACGCAGTATTTT. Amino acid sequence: CASSLGLASTDTQYF.